This TCR beta chain was recorded in a study of human T cells and chemical hapten exposure. Whole-study context: There were per-sample TCR yield variations, arising mainly from small pooled library volume differences. Study results and limitations: Versus controls, expanded TCRs had significantly more large CDR3 similarity clusters.

It was the library that attached unique molecular identifiers to individual cDNA molecules. In TCRdb, the RACE reads were re-called with MiXCR into one record per CDR3 protein. The table includes about 120,000 distinct CDR3 sequences, about 11% detected once. Notes on this clonotype: What it recognizes is unknown.

Time point meaning: patch test 3, about 24 weeks after DPC sensitization. Treatment defined: therapeutic diphenylcyclopropenone sensitization with weekly scalp DPC. Researchers sampled blood before each patch test went on. The ends were cut back, 6 bases at V and 4 bases at J, with 10 bases in the middle. Germline loops: CDR1 ENHRY, CDR2 SYGVKD. The CDR3 totals 13 residues. Sequencing used whole blood, obtained in connection with sensitization to the hapten diphenylcyclopropenone (DPC). The TCR was taken from a woman between 45 and 60 years old with alopecia areata. Some clones in this sample may be carry-over from other donors' samples. The chain is built from TRBV10-3 and TRBJ1-3; D is ambiguous. In nucleotides, the CDR3 is TGTGCCATCAGCCCGGGTTTGGGAAACACCATATATTTT. Residues: CAISPGLGNTIYF.